Below, 5 T cell receptor beta chains from the same sample are listed, as sequenced in a study of T cell repertoires in aging, cancer and after chemotherapy. Rearranged V-D-J TRB sequences were amplified with a mixed TRB-A/B primer pool. One entry per CDR3 protein, called by TCRdb with MiXCR from the multiplex PCR reads. There are 2,500 or so distinct CDR3 sequences in the sample; nearly 60% occur only once, and roughly 40% lies in the top ten. TCR beta rearrangements were amplified from peripheral blood genomic DNA. Sequences were obtained from blood. The origin of the receptors is a human donor with a solid tumor.

The rearrangement links TRBV6-5 to TRBJ2-3; D ambiguous. CDR3 size: 12 residues. V was cut by 6 bases and J by 0 bases, with 4 bases left in between. Germline CDR1 MNHEY, CDR2 SVGAGI. The CDR3 sequence: CASRTSTDTQYF. CDR3 sequence (DNA): TGTGCCAGCAGAACTAGCACAGATACGCAGTATTTT.

The CDR3 coding sequence is TGTGCCAGTAGTATTCTGGGACAGGGGGCTGGAAACACCATATATTTT. This gives the protein CASSILGQGAGNTIYF. V gene TRBV19 combines with J gene TRBJ1-3; 11 nucleotides agree with TRBD1. The CDR3 runs 16 residues. The germline V gene encodes CDR1 LNHDA and CDR2 SQIVND (reference sequence). Unmatched junction bases numbered 3, after V lost 3 bases and J lost 2 bases.

V gene TRBV12-3 or TRBV12-4 combines with J gene TRBJ1-4; D ambiguous. The germline V and J ends were trimmed by 3 bases and 3 bases, with 8 bases remaining between them. This CDR3 has 14 residues. The CDR3 sequence is CASSFSSANEKLFF. As DNA, the CDR3 is TGTGCCAGCAGTTTTTCCTCAGCTAATGAAAAACTGTTTTTT.

V usage is TRBV6-5 and J usage is TRBJ1-5; 8 nucleotides align to TRBD1. After removal of 2 bases from V and 6 bases from J, the junction contained 0 bases not matched to a gene. The CDR3 extends over 13 amino acids. Germline V gene data show CDR1 as MNHEY and CDR2 as SVGAGI. For the CDR3, the DNA is TGTGCCAGCAGTTACGGACAGGGTCAGCCCCAGCATTTT. It encodes CASSYGQGQPQHF.

This chain uses TRBV11-2 with TRBJ1-1, with D possibly TRBD1 on 6 matching bases. In germline, CDR1 is SGHAT, CDR2 FQNNGV. The CDR3 totals 16 residues. Trimming left V 5 bases short and J 4 bases short, with 20 bases between. The DNA for the CDR3 is TGTGCCAGCAGCCCCGGGGGGGGCCGTTTGATCACTGAAGCTTTCTTT. Translating it yields CASSPGGGRLITEAFF. The complete variable domain, with remaining parts taken from reference TRBV11-2 and TRBJ1-1, reads EAGVAQSPRYKIIEKRQSVAFWCNPISGHATLYWYQQILGQGPKLLIQFQNNGVVDDSQLPKDRFSAERLKGVDSTLKIQPAKLEDSAVYLCASSPGGGRLITEAFFGQGTRLTVV.